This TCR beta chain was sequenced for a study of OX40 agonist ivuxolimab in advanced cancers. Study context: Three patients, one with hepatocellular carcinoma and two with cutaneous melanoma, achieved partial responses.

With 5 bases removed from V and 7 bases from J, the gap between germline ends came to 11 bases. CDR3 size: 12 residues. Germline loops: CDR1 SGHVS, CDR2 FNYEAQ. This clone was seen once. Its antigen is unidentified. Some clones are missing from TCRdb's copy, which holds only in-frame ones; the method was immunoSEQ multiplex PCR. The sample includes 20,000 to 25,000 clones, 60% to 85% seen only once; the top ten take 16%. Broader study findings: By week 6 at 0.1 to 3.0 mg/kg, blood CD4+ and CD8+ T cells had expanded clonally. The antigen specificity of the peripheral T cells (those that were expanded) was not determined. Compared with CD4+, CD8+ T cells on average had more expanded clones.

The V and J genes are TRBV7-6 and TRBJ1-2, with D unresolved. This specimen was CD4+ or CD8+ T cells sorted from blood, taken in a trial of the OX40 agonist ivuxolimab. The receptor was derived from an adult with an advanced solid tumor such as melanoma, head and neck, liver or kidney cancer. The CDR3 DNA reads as TGTGCCAGCAGCCCAGCTCAAGGTGGCTACACCTTC. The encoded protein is CASSPAQGGYTF.